This TCR beta chain was recovered during a study of vaccination effects on CD4 cells after COVID-19. For this clone: Its target is not known.

The protocol was immunoSEQ multiplex PCR, while the TCRdb copy is restricted to in-frame clones and leaves out a portion. The table shows tens of thousands of clones, with 79% occurring only once. The ends were cut back, 6 bases at V and 4 bases at J, with 7 bases in the middle. CDR3 length equals 12 residues. The germline V gene encodes CDR1 LNHDA and CDR2 SQIVND (reference sequence). Antigen-specific CD4+ T cells were expanded with viral peptide pools in the ViraFEST assay before sequencing. Culture proceeded for about ten days, and CD4+ T cells were then isolated. Vaccinees lacked prior SARS-CoV-2 infection and tested negative for nucleocapsid antibodies. Replacing half the medium with IL-2 medium was done on days 3 and 7.

Sequencing was performed on CD4+ T cells from PBMCs cultured with HCoV-OC43 spike peptides, taken before COVID-19 vaccination. Indicated subset: HCoV-OC43 spike overlapping peptide pool stimulation. The origin of this receptor is a human donor who received a COVID-19 vaccine. The chain carries TRBV19 and TRBJ1-5; perhaps TRBD1 as D (5 bases). CDR3 sequence (DNA): TGTGCCAGTAGCGACAGAAATCAGCCCCAGCATTTT. It is translated as CASSDRNQPQHF.